This passage covers 5 T cell receptor beta chains from one sample sequenced in a study of identifying expanded T cells in peripheral blood (dated by TCRdb to the late 2010s). Library method: the immunoSEQ multiplex PCR assay. Sourced from immuneACCESS, this table was stored by TCRdb with only in-frame sequences that have V and J called. A share of the clones is absent; for the studies checked, an unresolved V gene accounts for under half, and the remainder has no known explanation. A total of over 90,000 clones appear in this sample, approximately 88% of them only once. 5.5% to 7% of the sample comes from the top ten. The sequencing sample was made of blood. These receptors were obtained from a person between 18 and 75 years old in good health.

The chain couples TRBV6-5 to TRBJ2-2, with 7 nucleotides matching TRBD1. Germline V gene data show CDR1 as MNHEY and CDR2 as SVGAGI. V dropped 8 bases and J dropped 0; count of bases not matched to a gene: 3. This CDR3 is built from 14 residues. The CDR3 nucleotides read TGTGCCAGCTTACAGGGGACGAACACCGGGGAGCTGTTTTTT. Encoded protein: CASLQGTNTGELFF.

This chain connects TRBV30 to TRBJ2-2; 8 positions match TRBD2. CDR3 length: 17 amino acids. Unmatched junction bases numbered 11, after V lost 4 bases and J lost 1 base. From germline, CDR1 is GTSNPN and CDR2 SVGIG (reference sequence). The CDR3 DNA is TGTGCCTGGAAGGTGAAAGCGGCGGGGGGGAACACCGGGGAGCTGTTTTTT. As protein: CAWKVKAAGGNTGELFF.

Only a few counts were recorded for this clone. J is TRBJ2-2 and V is TRBV5-1; no firm D call. Germline loops: CDR1 SGHRS, CDR2 YFSETQ. The V end lost 0 bases, the J end lost 3 bases, and 3 bases lay between the germline ends. The CDR3 has 13 amino acids. For the CDR3, the DNA is TGCGCCAGCAGCTTGGACCACACCGGGGAGCTGTTTTTT. It specifies CASSLDHTGELFF.

The chain links TRBV6-5 to TRBJ1-1, with D maybe TRBD1 (6 bases). Germline assignment: CDR1 MNHEY and CDR2 SVGAGI. CDR3 length equals 13 residues. V gave up 6 bases and J gave up 11 bases, with 19 bases separating them. The chain's CDR3 is CASRGSVTGMAFF. The CDR3, as DNA: TGTGCCAGCAGGGGCTCGGTAACAGGGATGGCTTTCTTT.

This clone was counted only a few times. CDR3 amino acids: CASTYRGPLGLWSEQYF. CDR3 coding DNA: TGTGCCAGTACCTATCGGGGTCCGTTGGGACTATGGAGCGAGCAGTACTTC. V gene TRBV19 combines with J gene TRBJ2-7, with TRBD2 matching over 7 bases. The length of the CDR3 is 17 residues. Losses at the gene ends were 7 bases for V and 6 bases for J; bases not matched to a gene: 21. Germline V gene sequence: CDR1 LNHDA, CDR2 SQIVND (reference sequence).